Below are 3 T cell receptor beta chains sequenced from a single sample in a study of blood T cell repertoires in COVID-19. Only in-frame clones appear in the TCRdb table, and some are missing; sequencing was by immunoSEQ multiplex PCR. The sample has about 190,000 clones, roughly 84% seen once. The sequencing input was peripheral blood. Source of these receptors: a human donor in a cohort sampled during active COVID-19.

The gene calls are TRBV19 and TRBJ1-2; 10 bases map to TRBD1. With 7 bases clipped from V and 4 bases from J, the junction kept 15 bases outside the gene matches. CDR1 LNHDA and CDR2 SQIVND come from the germline V gene (reference sequence). There are 17 residues in the CDR3. The chain's CDR3 is CASTPDRGRLDSYGYTF. The DNA for the CDR3 is TGTGCCAGTACCCCGGACAGGGGGAGACTTGATTCCTATGGCTACACCTTC.

The V and J genes are TRBV6-5 and TRBJ2-1; D perhaps matches TRBD1 (5 bases). Germline CDR1 MNHEY, CDR2 SVGAGI. CDR3 length: 13 amino acids. Trimming pared 7 bases from V and 2 bases from J, leaving 9 bases between. The CDR3 is CASTGFPYNEQFF. Written as DNA, the CDR3 is TGTGCCAGCACAGGGTTCCCCTACAATGAGCAGTTCTTC.

This clone came up once. This rearrangement joins TRBV2 to TRBJ2-7; D unclear. The CDR3 consists of 12 residues. V dropped 7 bases and J dropped 1 base, with 8 bases sitting between them. From germline, CDR1 is SNHLY and CDR2 FYNNEI. In DNA form, the CDR3 reads TGTGCCAGCAAGAGAGGATCCTACGAGCAGTACGTC. Translated, it gives CASKRGSYEQYV.